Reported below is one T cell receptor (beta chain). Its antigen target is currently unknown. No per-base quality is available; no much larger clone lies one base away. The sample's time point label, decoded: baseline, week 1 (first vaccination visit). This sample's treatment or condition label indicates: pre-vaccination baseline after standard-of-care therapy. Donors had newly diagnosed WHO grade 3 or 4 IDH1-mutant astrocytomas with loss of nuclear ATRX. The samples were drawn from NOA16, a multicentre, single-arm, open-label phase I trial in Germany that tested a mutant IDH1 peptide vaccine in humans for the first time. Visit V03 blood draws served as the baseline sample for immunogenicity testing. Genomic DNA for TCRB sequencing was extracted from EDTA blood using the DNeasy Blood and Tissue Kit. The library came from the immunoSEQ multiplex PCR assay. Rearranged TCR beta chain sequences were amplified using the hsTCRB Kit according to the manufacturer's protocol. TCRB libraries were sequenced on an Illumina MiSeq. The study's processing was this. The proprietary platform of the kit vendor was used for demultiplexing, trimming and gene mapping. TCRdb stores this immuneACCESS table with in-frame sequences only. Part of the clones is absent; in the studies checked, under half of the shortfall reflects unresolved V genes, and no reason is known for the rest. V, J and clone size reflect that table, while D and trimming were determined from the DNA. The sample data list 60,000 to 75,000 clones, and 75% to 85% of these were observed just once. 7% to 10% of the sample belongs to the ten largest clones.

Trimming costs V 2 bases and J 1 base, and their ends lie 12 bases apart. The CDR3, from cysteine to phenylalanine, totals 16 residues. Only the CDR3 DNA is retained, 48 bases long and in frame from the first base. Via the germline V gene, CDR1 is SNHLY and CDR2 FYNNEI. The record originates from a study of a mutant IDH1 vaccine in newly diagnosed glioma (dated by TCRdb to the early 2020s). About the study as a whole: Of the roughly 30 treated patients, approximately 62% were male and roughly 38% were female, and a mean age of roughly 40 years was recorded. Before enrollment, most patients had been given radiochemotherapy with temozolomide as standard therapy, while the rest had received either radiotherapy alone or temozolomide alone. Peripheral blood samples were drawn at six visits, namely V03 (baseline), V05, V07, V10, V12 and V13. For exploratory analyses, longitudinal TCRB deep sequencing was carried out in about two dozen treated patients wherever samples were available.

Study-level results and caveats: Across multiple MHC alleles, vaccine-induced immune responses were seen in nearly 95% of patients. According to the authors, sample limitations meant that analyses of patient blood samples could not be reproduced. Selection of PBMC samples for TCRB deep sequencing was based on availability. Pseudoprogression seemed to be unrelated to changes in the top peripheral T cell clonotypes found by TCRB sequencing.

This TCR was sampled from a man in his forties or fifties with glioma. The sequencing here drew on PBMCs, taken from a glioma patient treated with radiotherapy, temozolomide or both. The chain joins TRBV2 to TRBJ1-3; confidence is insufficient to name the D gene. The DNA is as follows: TGTGCCAGCAGTGAAAGTTGGGCGCCTTCTGGAAACACCATATATTTT. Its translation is CASSESWAPSGNTIYF.